These T cell receptor beta chains were read from a single sample in a study of OX40 agonist ivuxolimab in advanced cancers. TCRdb's copy holds only in-frame clones and misses some; the assay was immunoSEQ multiplex PCR. The top ten hold approximately 0.67% of the sample, which has approximately 88,000 clones, more than 70% seen once. The sequences come from CD4+ or CD8+ T cells sorted from blood, collected in a trial of the OX40 agonist ivuxolimab. The receptors derive from an adult with an advanced solid tumor such as melanoma, head and neck, liver or kidney cancer. The CDR3 runs from the conserved cysteine through the conserved F or W. D genes are given only for firm matches. For some rows the clone size is stated as once, few or many, or as a class when expanded; others skip it.

j_call,clone_size,cdr3_length,d_call,v_call,cdr3_nt,cdr3_aa
TRBJ1-1,few,13,.,TRBV12-5,TGTGCTAGTGGTTTCCTGGGGGGCACTGAAGCTTTCTTT,CASGFLGGTEAFF
TRBJ2-7,.,12,.,TRBV18,TGTGCCAGCTCACAAGCAAGGGACGAGCAGTACTTC,CASSQARDEQYF
TRBJ2-1,.,14,.,TRBV5-8,TGTGCCAGCAGCCCGTCCCAGGGGAGGAATGAGCAGTTCTTC,CASSPSQGRNEQFF
TRBJ2-3,.,15,TRBD2,TRBV2,TGTGCCAGCAGTCCGGGGGGGCCTAGCACAGATACGCAGTATTTT,CASSPGGPSTDTQYF
TRBJ1-5,once,15,.,TRBV5-1,TGCGCCAGCAGCCTCGAAGGTGTTAACAATCAGCCCCAGCATTTT,CASSLEGVNNQPQHF
TRBJ1-2,.,13,.,TRBV30,TGTGCCTGGAGTCCGCCCTGGCCCTATGGCTACACCTTC,CAWSPPWPYGYTF
TRBJ1-2,.,17,TRBD1,TRBV5-8,TGTGCCAGCAGCTTGGTGGGACCGACAGGGATGGGTAATGGCTACACCTTC,CASSLVGPTGMGNGYTF
TRBJ1-2,.,13,.,TRBV18,TGTGCCAGCTCATCGGACGGTTCCTATGGCTACACCTTC,CASSSDGSYGYTF
TRBJ2-2,.,15,.,TRBV12-5,TGTGCTAGTGGTTTGGCCACCTGGAACACCGGGGAGCTGTTTTTT,CASGLATWNTGELFF
TRBJ2-3,.,20,.,TRBV7-6,TGTGCCAGCAGCTTATTAATGGTAGTACGGGCGGGAACAAGCACAGATACGCAGTATTTT,CASSLLMVVRAGTSTDTQYF
TRBJ2-1,.,14,.,TRBV15,TGTGCCACCAGCAGACTAGCGAATTACAATGAGCAGTTCTTC,CATSRLANYNEQFF
TRBJ2-5,.,14,TRBD1,TRBV19,TGTGCCAGTAGTTCGGACAGGGGAGGGGAGACCCAGTACTTC,CASSSDRGGETQYF
TRBJ2-3,few,16,.,TRBV6-6,TGTGCCAGCAGTAGGACTGCGCGCGGGAGCACAGATACGCAGTATTTT,CASSRTARGSTDTQYF
TRBJ2-7,once,15,.,TRBV18,TGTGCCAGCTCACCGTCAGGGATTCCCCCCTACGAGCAGTACTTC,CASSPSGIPPYEQYF
TRBJ1-2,few,13,.,TRBV28,TGTGCCAGCAGTATTCAGGTAGCGGGCGGCTACACCTTC,CASSIQVAGGYTF
TRBJ2-3,.,19,.,TRBV5-1,TGCGCCAGCAGCAAAGGGTACGGTGTCGTTCTCTCTAGCACAGATACGCAGTATTTT,CASSKGYGVVLSSTDTQYF
TRBJ1-2,.,16,TRBD1,TRBV19,TGTGCCAGTAGTAAAGGGGGACAGGAAGAAATCTATGGCTACACCTTC,CASSKGGQEEIYGYTF
TRBJ2-3,.,14,TRBD1,TRBV7-9,TGTGCCAGCAGCGTGACAGGGGCCGGAGATACGCAGTATTTT,CASSVTGAGDTQYF
TRBJ2-2,.,16,TRBD1,TRBV27,TGTGCCAGCAGTCCACGAGGGGGCTTGGTGACCGGGGAGCTGTTTTTT,CASSPRGGLVTGELFF
TRBJ2-7,.,12,TRBD1,TRBV7-9,TGTGCCAGCAGTAGGGGACAGGGCGAGCAGTACTTC,CASSRGQGEQYF
TRBJ2-7,.,15,TRBD2,TRBV5-1,TGCGCCAGCAGCTTGCGGCTAGCGGGGTCCTACGAGCAGTACTTC,CASSLRLAGSYEQYF
TRBJ1-6,.,16,TRBD1,TRBV19,TGTGCCAGTAGTATTTCAGGGGGCTCCTATAATTCACCCCTCCACTTT,CASSISGGSYNSPLHF
TRBJ1-2,.,13,TRBD1,TRBV19,TGTGCCAGTAGTATGTGGGACAGTAGTGGCTACACCTTC,CASSMWDSSGYTF
TRBJ2-4,.,15,.,TRBV6-5,.,CASSYSFATGTPYYF
TRBJ1-2,.,15,.,TRBV6-4,TGTGCCAGCAGTGACTCCAATGGGGGGCGCGGTGGCTACACCTTC,CASSDSNGGRGGYTF
TRBJ2-1,.,14,.,TRBV5-1,TGCGCCAGCAGCTTGGCCAGTGATGGCAATGAGCAGTTCTTC,CASSLASDGNEQFF
TRBJ1-5,.,16,.,TRBV19,TGTGCCAGTAGTGTTTACAGGGAGCCAAGCAATCAGCCCCAGCATTTT,CASSVYREPSNQPQHF
TRBJ1-1,.,11,.,TRBV14,TGTGCCAGCAGCCAGGGGGGTGGAGCTTTCTTT,CASSQGGGAFF
TRBJ1-6,.,13,TRBD1,TRBV30,TGTGCCTGGACGACAGGGGGGAATTCACCCCTCCACTTT,CAWTTGGNSPLHF
TRBJ2-1,.,16,TRBD2,TRBV10-3,TGTGCCATCAGTGGGGGCCAGGGACTATCCTACAATGAGCAGTTCTTC,CAISGGQGLSYNEQFF
TRBJ2-7,.,15,TRBD2,TRBV18,TGTGCCAGCTCACTCGGACTAGCGGGAGAGGGAGAGCAGTACTTC,CASSLGLAGEGEQYF
TRBJ2-5,.,13,TRBD2,TRBV6-6,TGTGCCAGCAGTTACTCGACTAGCGGGTTGGGTTACTTC,CASSYSTSGLGYF
TRBJ2-5,few,15,TRBD1,TRBV19,TGTGCCAGTAGTATAAGCAGGGGGCTAAGCGAGACCCAGTACTTC,CASSISRGLSETQYF
TRBJ1-3,.,13,.,TRBV7-9,TGTGCCAGCAGCCCGGGCCCTGGAAACACCATATATTTT,CASSPGPGNTIYF